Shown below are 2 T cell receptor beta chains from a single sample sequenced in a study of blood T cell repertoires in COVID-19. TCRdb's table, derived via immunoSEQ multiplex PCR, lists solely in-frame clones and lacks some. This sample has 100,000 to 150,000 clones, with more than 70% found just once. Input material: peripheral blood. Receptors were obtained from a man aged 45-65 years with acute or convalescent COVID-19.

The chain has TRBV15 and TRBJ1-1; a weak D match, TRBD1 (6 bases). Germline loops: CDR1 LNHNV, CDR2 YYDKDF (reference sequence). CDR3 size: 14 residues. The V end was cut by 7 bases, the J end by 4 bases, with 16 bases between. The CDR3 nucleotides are TGTGCCACCACCCCAGGAACAGGGCGCACTGAAGCTTTCTTT. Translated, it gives CATTPGTGRTEAFF.

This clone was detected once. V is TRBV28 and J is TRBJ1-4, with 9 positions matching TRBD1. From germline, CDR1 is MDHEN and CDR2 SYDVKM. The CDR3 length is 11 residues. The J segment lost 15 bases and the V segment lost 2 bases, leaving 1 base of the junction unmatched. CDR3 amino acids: CASSLRDRVFF. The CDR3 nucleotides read TGTGCCAGCAGTTTACGGGACAGGGTGTTTTTT.